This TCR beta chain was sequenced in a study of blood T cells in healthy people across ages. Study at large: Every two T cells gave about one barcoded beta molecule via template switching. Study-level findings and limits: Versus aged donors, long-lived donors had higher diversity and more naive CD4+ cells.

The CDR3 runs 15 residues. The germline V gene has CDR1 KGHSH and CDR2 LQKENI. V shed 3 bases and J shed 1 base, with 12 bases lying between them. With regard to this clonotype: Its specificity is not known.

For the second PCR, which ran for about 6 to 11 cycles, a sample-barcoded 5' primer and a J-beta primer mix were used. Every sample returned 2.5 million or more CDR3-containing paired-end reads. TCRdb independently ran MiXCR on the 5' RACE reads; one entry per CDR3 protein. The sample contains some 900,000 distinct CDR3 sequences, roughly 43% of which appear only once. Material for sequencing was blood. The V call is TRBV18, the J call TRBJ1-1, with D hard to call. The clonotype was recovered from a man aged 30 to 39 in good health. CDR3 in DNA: TGTGCCAGCTCACCGACCGTGCAGCAGAACACTGAAGCTTTCTTT. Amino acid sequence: CASSPTVQQNTEAFF.